The 21 T cell receptor beta chains presented below share a single source sample, sequenced in a study of T cell responses to AZD1222 COVID-19 vaccine. Libraries were prepared by immunoSEQ multiplex PCR; TCRdb keeps only in-frame clonotypes and omits some of them. The table has over 150,000 clones, more than 90% seen once; the top ten hold under 20%. The sample was peripheral blood, taken on day 0 of AZD1222 vaccination. Receptors were obtained from an adult in good health.

V and J are TRBV15 and TRBJ2-5; D not resolved. Germline V gene data show CDR1 as LNHNV and CDR2 as YYDKDF (reference sequence). The CDR3 spans 12 residues. V gave up 1 base and J gave up 9 bases, with 9 bases separating them. Here the CDR3 reads CATSRVSGPQYF. In DNA form, the CDR3 reads TGTGCCACCAGCAGAGTGTCCGGGCCCCAGTACTTC.

Only a few counts were recorded for this clone. The rearrangement links TRBV9 to TRBJ2-7, with D perhaps TRBD1 or TRBD2 (6 bases each). Germline CDR1 and CDR2: SGDLS and YYNGEE. The CDR3 extends over 14 amino acids. The ends were cut back, 0 bases at V and 6 bases at J, with 13 bases in the middle. CDR3 in DNA: TGTGCCAGCAGCGTAGGACTGAAGGGGGGCGAGCAGTACTTC. It specifies CASSVGLKGGEQYF.

The chain joins TRBV28 to TRBJ2-7, with 12 bases aligning to TRBD2. CDR3 size: 17 residues. Germline V CDR1 and CDR2: MDHEN, SYDVKM. V was pared by 6 bases and J by 0 bases, with 9 bases of the junction left unmatched. The CDR3 bases are TGTGCCAGCAGACGCCCCGGACTAGCGGGGAGCTCCTACGAGCAGTACTTC. It translates to CASRRPGLAGSSYEQYF.

This clone appeared a single time. The gene calls are TRBV10-3 and TRBJ2-5; D may correspond to TRBD1 or TRBD2 (6 bases each). The germline V gene encodes CDR1 ENHRY and CDR2 SYGVKD. CDR3 length equals 14 residues. Trimming pared 5 bases from V and 1 base from J, leaving 11 bases between. The CDR3 DNA is TGTGCCATCAGTACTAGGGGGGTCCAAGAGACCCAGTACTTC. Translation gives CAISTRGVQETQYF.

This sequence joins TRBV7-8 and TRBJ2-5; D is unresolved. The CDR3 is 16 residues long. Germline CDR1 SGHVS, CDR2 FQNEAQ. V was clipped by 0 bases and J by 5 bases, with 16 bases between them. CDR3 in DNA: TGTGCCAGCAGCTTAGCCTCCGGAAGGGCTGGGGAGACCCAGTACTTC. This gives the protein CASSLASGRAGETQYF.

The chain has TRBV7-2 and TRBJ2-3; 8 bases align to TRBD1. The CDR3 totals 13 residues. V lost 4 bases, J lost 4 bases, and 1 base stayed unmatched. Germline loops: CDR1 SGHTA, CDR2 FQGNSA. CDR3 sequence reads: CASSSDRADTQYF. CDR3 DNA sequence: TGTGCCAGCAGCTCGGACAGGGCAGATACGCAGTATTTT.

The chain uses TRBV28 and TRBJ1-4; a weak D match, TRBD1 (6 bases). The CDR3 length is 14 residues. The germline V and J ends were trimmed by 3 bases and 7 bases, with 12 bases remaining between them. Germline lookup yields CDR1 MDHEN and CDR2 SYDVKM. The CDR3: CASSLGGAREKLFF. The CDR3 bases are TGTGCCAGCAGTTTGGGGGGGGCGCGTGAAAAACTGTTTTTT. Drawing the rest from reference TRBV28 and TRBJ1-4, the complete variable domain is DVKVTQSSRYLVKRTGEKVFLECVQDMDHENMFWYRQDPGLGLRLIYFSYDVKMKEKGDIPEGYSVSREKKERFSLILESASTNQTSMYLCASSLGGAREKLFFGSGTQLSVL.

The rearrangement uses TRBV19 and TRBJ1-5, with D possibly being TRBD1 (6 bases). The CDR3 loop spans 14 amino acids. CDR1 and CDR2 from the germline V gene are LNHDA and SQIVND (reference sequence). V was clipped by 5 bases and J by 2 bases, with 10 bases between them. CDR3 nucleotides: TGTGCCAGTAGTCCACAGGGAGGCAATCAGCCCCAGCATTTT. The encoded protein is CASSPQGGNQPQHF. Combining the CDR3 with reference TRBV19 and TRBJ1-5 gives the whole variable domain DGGITQSPKYLFRKEGQNVTLSCEQNLNHDAMYWYRQDPGQGLRLIYYSQIVNDFQKGDIAEGYSVSREKKESFPLTVTSAQKNPTAFYLCASSPQGGNQPQHFGDGTRLSIL.

The chain couples TRBV7-6 to TRBJ2-1, with TRBD2 as a possible D gene (5 bases). The CDR3 is 16 amino acids. Germline CDR1 is SGHVS and CDR2 is FNYEAQ. V lost 2 bases and J lost 7, with 18 bases in between. CDR3 region: CASSLLIARRKNEQFF. The CDR3 DNA sequence: TGTGCCAGCAGCTTATTGATAGCGCGTCGCAAAAATGAGCAGTTCTTC. The full variable domain, with the rest looked up from reference TRBV7-6 and TRBJ2-1, is GAGVSQSPRYKVTKRGQDVALRCDPISGHVSLYWYRQALGQGPEFLTYFNYEAQQDKSGLPNDRFSAERPEGSISTLTIQRTEQRDSAMYRCASSLLIARRKNEQFFGPGTRLTVL.

The chain couples TRBV6-2 or TRBV6-3 to TRBJ1-6; D is uncertain. CDR1 is MNHEY and CDR2 is SVGEGT in the germline V gene. With 5 bases removed from V and 10 bases from J, the gap between germline ends came to 18 bases. The CDR3 runs 15 residues. CDR3 in amino acids: CASSSRPLRASPLHF. CDR3 in DNA: TGTGCCAGCAGTAGTCGGCCTCTAAGGGCCTCACCCCTCCACTTT.

The chain combines TRBV6-5 with TRBJ1-5; TRBD1 agrees at 10 bases. The length of the CDR3 is 15 residues. CDR1 is MNHEY, CDR2 SVGAGI, per germline. Trimming at V came to 5 bases and at J to 7 bases, leaving 8 bases not matched to a gene. As DNA, the CDR3 is TGTGCCAGCAGTCCGCGACAGGGGGCTCGGCAGCCCCAGCATTTT. Protein product: CASSPRQGARQPQHF.

This sequence joins TRBV3-1 (or the pseudogene TRBV3-2) and TRBJ2-1; 15 nucleotides align to TRBD2. The CDR3 is 17 residues long. The ends lost 1 base at V and 7 bases at J; junction bases unmatched: 5. From germline, CDR1 is LGHDT and CDR2 YNNKEL (reference sequence). For the CDR3, the DNA is TGTGCCAGCAGCCAAGGGATTGGACTAGCGGGAGGGAATGAGCAGTTCTTC. It specifies CASSQGIGLAGGNEQFF.

This clone was counted once. This chain uses TRBV9 with TRBJ2-7; 7 positions match TRBD1. V was clipped by 8 bases and J by 3 bases; unmatched bases: 14. The CDR3 is 15 amino acids. Germline assignment: CDR1 SGDLS and CDR2 YYNGEE. For the CDR3, the DNA is TGTGCCAGTAAAGGGACAGACTTATCCTTCTACGAGCAGTACTTC. Its translation is CASKGTDLSFYEQYF.

The chain is built from TRBV19 and TRBJ2-3, with unresolved D. V was trimmed by 7 bases and J by 0 bases, leaving 11 bases between them. The CDR3 covers 14 residues. Germline CDR1 is LNHDA and CDR2 is SQIVND (reference sequence). The CDR3 spells CASKMTDSTDTQYF. DNA of the CDR3: TGTGCCAGTAAAATGACGGATAGCACAGATACGCAGTATTTT.

The V gene is TRBV7-2, the J gene TRBJ1-2, with a possible D match to TRBD1 (6 bases). Trimming pared 2 bases from V and 4 bases from J, leaving 17 bases between. This CDR3 contains 16 residues. Germline V gene data show CDR1 as SGHTA and CDR2 as FQGNSA. Here the CDR3 DNA reads TGTGCCAGCAGCTTAAGGCGGGGGCAGGGGCGCTATGGCTACACCTTC. Amino acid sequence: CASSLRRGQGRYGYTF.

V gene TRBV7-6 combines with J gene TRBJ2-7, with TRBD2 identical over 8 bases. There are 16 residues in the CDR3. V was pared by 5 bases and J by 2 bases, with 11 bases of the junction left unmatched. Germline lookup yields CDR1 SGHVS and CDR2 FNYEAQ. Here the CDR3 DNA reads TGTGCCAGCAGCCCAGGCGGCGGGGGGTCTCCCTACGAGCAGTACTTC. Its translation is CASSPGGGGSPYEQYF.

The chain links TRBV12-3 or TRBV12-4 to TRBJ1-1; the D is unclear. Trimming took off 5 bases at V and 0 bases at J, with 7 bases between the two ends. CDR3 size: 13 residues. Here the CDR3 reads CASSHTVNTEAFF. DNA of the CDR3: TGTGCCAGCAGTCACACAGTGAACACTGAAGCTTTCTTT.

The chain couples TRBV11-2 to TRBJ1-2; D gene unclear. Trimming left V 5 bases short and J 4 bases short, with 14 bases between. The germline V gene has CDR1 SGHAT and CDR2 FQNNGV. CDR3 size: 14 residues. The CDR3 DNA follows: TGTGCCAGCAGCCCAGTCTCGGCGGGCTATGGCTACACCTTC. Protein sequence: CASSPVSAGYGYTF. The full variable domain, in which reference TRBV11-2 and TRBJ1-2 provide the parts outside the CDR3, is EAGVAQSPRYKIIEKRQSVAFWCNPISGHATLYWYQQILGQGPKLLIQFQNNGVVDDSQLPKDRFSAERLKGVDSTLKIQPAKLEDSAVYLCASSPVSAGYGYTFGSGTRLTVV.

The chain recombines TRBV2 with TRBJ2-1; 12 nucleotides agree with TRBD2. Per the germline V gene, CDR1 is SNHLY and CDR2 is FYNNEI. Trimming at V came to 9 bases and at J to 8 bases, leaving 11 bases not matched to a gene. The CDR3 loop spans 15 amino acids. DNA of the CDR3: TGTGCCAGGAGAATTACTAGCGGGGGGTCCCATGAGCAGTTCTTC. This gives the protein CARRITSGGSHEQFF.

The V and J genes are TRBV5-6 and TRBJ2-6, with D uncertain. The germline gives CDR1 SGHDT, CDR2 YYEEEE. The CDR3 is made up of 16 amino acids. The V end was cut by 2 bases, the J end by 0 bases, with 9 bases between. CDR3 residues: CASSFYDGSGANVLTF. CDR3 sequence (DNA): TGTGCCAGCAGCTTTTATGATGGCTCTGGGGCCAACGTCCTGACTTTC.

V gene TRBV9 combines with J gene TRBJ1-6, with a weak D call TRBD1 (6 bases). V lost 0 bases and J 6 bases, leaving 10 bases between the germline ends. CDR1 and CDR2 (germline): SGDLS, YYNGEE. The CDR3 is made up of 15 amino acids. This chain's CDR3 is CASSVEGRGNSPLHF. CDR3 in DNA: TGTGCCAGCAGCGTAGAGGGCAGGGGTAATTCACCCCTCCACTTT.